The entry below gives a single TCR beta chain sequence along with its context. The antigen is undetermined. Other DNA variants within this sample encode the same CDR3. Germline loops: CDR1 SGHRS, CDR2 YFSETQ. The CDR3 is 12 residues long. Trimming pared 5 bases from V and 11 bases from J, leaving 16 bases between. This entry belongs to a study of Ad26.COV2.S vaccination and SARS-CoV-2 variants. Study-wide background: Ad26.COV2.S shots went into the muscle once or twice, 56 days apart.

The method was immunoSEQ multiplex PCR; TCRdb's version includes in-frame clones alone and lacks a portion of them. The table has 300,000 to 350,000 clones, about nine tenths seen once. As to treatment: roughly 19 received Ad26.COV2.S at low or high dose, single or two shots; several received placebo; per-sample allocation not given. After the first vaccine or placebo injection, samples were drawn on day 63. Study conclusions and caveats: Higher spike-specific TCR breadth was found in vaccine recipients than in placebo recipients. After vaccination, reports described spike-specific CD8+ and CD4+ T cell responses as showing substantial breadth.

The V and J genes are TRBV5-1 and TRBJ1-2, with D perhaps matching TRBD1 (6 bases). Source: peripheral blood, taken in a trial of Ad26.COV2.S vaccine versus placebo. The receptor was derived from a person between 18 and 60 years old who received the Ad26.COV2.S COVID-19 vaccine or a placebo. The CDR3 region has the DNA TGCGCCAGCAGTGAACAGGGTTGGGGTTACACCTTC. Its protein product is CASSEQGWGYTF.